This T cell receptor beta chain originates from a study of T cell responses to AZD1222 COVID-19 vaccine. General study results and limits: Spike-wide coverage was observed for vaccine-associated CD4 TCRs, with dominant responses at 160-218 and 743-854.

In this sample, this clone turned up once. The antigen remains unidentified. V shed 7 bases and J 1 base; nucleotides not matched to a gene: 2. This CDR3 region has 14 residues. The germline V gene has CDR1 MNHEY and CDR2 SVGAGI. TCRdb's table, derived via immunoSEQ multiplex PCR, lists solely in-frame clones and lacks some. The data hold about 170,000 clones, with 90% observed a single time. The TCR originated in an adult in good health. V and J are TRBV6-5 and TRBJ1-3, with 9 bases aligning to TRBD1. The sequencing here drew on peripheral blood, taken on day 0 of AZD1222 vaccination. The CDR3 DNA sequence: TGTGCCAGCATACAGGGGGCATCTGGAAACACCATATATTTT. Residues: CASIQGASGNTIYF.